This is a list of T cell receptor beta chains from one sample in a study of blood T cell repertoires in COVID-19. The protocol was immunoSEQ multiplex PCR, while the TCRdb copy is restricted to in-frame clones and leaves out a portion. The sample records 110,000 to 150,000 clones, 75% to 90% being singletons. Sequenced material: peripheral blood. These TCRs come from a woman aged 55-69 years with active COVID-19. CDR3s include the opening cysteine and the closing phenylalanine or tryptophan. The D gene is left open where the match is weak. For some rows the clone size is stated as once, few or many, or as a class when expanded; others skip it.

J gene	D gene	clone size	V gene	CDR3 DNA	CDR3 protein
TRBJ2-1	TRBD2	-	TRBV2	TGTGCCAGCACCTTAGCGGGAGGGGACAATGAGCAGTTCTTC	CASTLAGGDNEQFF
TRBJ1-2	-	-	TRBV5-5	TGTGCCAGCAGCTTGGCCCAGTCAGTTGATTACGATGGCTACACCTTC	CASSLAQSVDYDGYTF
TRBJ2-1	-	-	TRBV2	TGTGCCAGCAGAGATTCCCTCATGAGCTCCTACAATGAGCAGTTCTTC	CASRDSLMSSYNEQFF
TRBJ2-3	TRBD1	-	TRBV7-9	TGTGCCAGCAGCCGTAGACAGGGGGTGTTCGCAGATACGCAGTATTTT	CASSRRQGVFADTQYF
TRBJ2-7	-	-	TRBV5-6	TGTGCCAGCAGCTTGGGTGGGGCAGCCTACGAGCAGTACTTC	CASSLGGAAYEQYF
TRBJ2-3	-	once	TRBV14	TGTGCCAGCAGCCGCCTCGCAGGGGCAGGGACAGATACGCAGTATTTT	CASSRLAGAGTDTQYF
TRBJ2-7	-	-	TRBV5-1	TGCGCCAGCAGCCCCGAGGGGGTTTCCCTTGACGAGCAGTACTTC	CASSPEGVSLDEQYF
TRBJ2-7	TRBD2	-	TRBV28	TGTGCCAGCAGTAGCGGGAGAGGTTTTTACGAGCAGTACTTC	CASSSGRGFYEQYF
TRBJ1-1	-	-	TRBV28	TGTGCCAGCAGTTTCAACAGGAACACTGAAGCTTTCTTT	CASSFNRNTEAFF
TRBJ2-2	-	-	TRBV28	TGTGCCAGCAGGAAGTGGGAGGACACCGGGGAGCTGTTTTTT	CASRKWEDTGELFF
TRBJ1-4	-	-	TRBV6-5	TGTGCCAGCAGTTGGAGCGGGGGGCCTAATGAAAAACTGTTTTTT	CASSWSGGPNEKLFF
TRBJ2-1	TRBD2	-	TRBV5-1	TGCGCCAGCTCCCTGGGTAGCGGGCCCTACAATGAGCAGTTCTTC	CASSLGSGPYNEQFF
TRBJ1-1	TRBD1	few	TRBV11-2	TGTGCCAGCAGCTCAATGGGGACAGGGCAAACGGAAGCTTTCTTT	CASSSMGTGQTEAFF